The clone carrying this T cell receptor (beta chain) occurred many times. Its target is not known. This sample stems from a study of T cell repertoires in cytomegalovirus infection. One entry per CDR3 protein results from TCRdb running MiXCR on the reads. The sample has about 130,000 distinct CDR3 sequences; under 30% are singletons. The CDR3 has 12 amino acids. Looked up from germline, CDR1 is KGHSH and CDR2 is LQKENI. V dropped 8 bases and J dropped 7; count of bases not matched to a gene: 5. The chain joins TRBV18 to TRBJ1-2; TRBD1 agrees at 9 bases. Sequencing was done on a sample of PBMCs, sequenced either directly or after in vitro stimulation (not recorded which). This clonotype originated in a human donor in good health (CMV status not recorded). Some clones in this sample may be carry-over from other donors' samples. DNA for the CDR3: TGTGCCAGCGTCCGACAGGGGGTTGGCTACACCTTC. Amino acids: CASVRQGVGYTF.